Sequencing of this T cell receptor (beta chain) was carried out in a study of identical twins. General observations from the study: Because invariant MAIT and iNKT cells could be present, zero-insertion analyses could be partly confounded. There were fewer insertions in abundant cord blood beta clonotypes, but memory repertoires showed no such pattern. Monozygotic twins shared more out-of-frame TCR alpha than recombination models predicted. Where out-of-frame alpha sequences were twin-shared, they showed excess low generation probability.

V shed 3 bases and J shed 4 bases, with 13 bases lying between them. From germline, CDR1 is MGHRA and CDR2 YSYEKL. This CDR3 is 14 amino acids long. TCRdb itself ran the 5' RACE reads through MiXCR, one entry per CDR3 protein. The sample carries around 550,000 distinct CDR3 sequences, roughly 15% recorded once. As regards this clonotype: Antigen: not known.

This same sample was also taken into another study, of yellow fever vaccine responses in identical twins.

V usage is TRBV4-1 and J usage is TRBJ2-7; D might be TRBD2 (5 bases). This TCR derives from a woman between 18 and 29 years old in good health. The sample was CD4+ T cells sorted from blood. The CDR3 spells CASSHDRTSYEQYF. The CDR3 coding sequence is TGCGCCAGCAGCCACGACCGGACTTCTTACGAGCAGTACTTC.